This entry lists 3 T cell receptor beta chains sequenced from one sample in a study of blood T cell repertoires in COVID-19. The repertoire was sequenced with immunoSEQ multiplex PCR; TCRdb's copy has only in-frame clones and lacks some. The sample gives 250,000 to 300,000 clones, about 83% of which show up once; approximately 6% is in the top ten. Sequenced input: peripheral blood. The source of these receptors is a man older than 75 with acute or convalescent COVID-19.

This clone appeared many times. The chain uses TRBV5-1 and TRBJ2-5; TRBD2 might be the D (6 bases). Germline lookup yields CDR1 SGHRS and CDR2 YFSETQ. Trimming took 0 bases from V and 2 from J, leaving 8 bases between them. CDR3 length equals 14 residues. CDR3 region: CASSLGGAQETQYF. The CDR3 DNA reads TGCGCCAGCAGCTTGGGCGGGGCTCAAGAGACCCAGTACTTC.

In nucleotides, the CDR3 is TGTGCCAGCAGTCTACGGAGGGGGCCAGGGTCAGAGACCCAGTACTTC. It encodes CASSLRRGPGSETQYF. The genes are TRBV28 and TRBJ2-5; D possibly corresponds to TRBD1 (7 bases). The CDR3 runs to 16 residues. V was clipped by 5 bases and J by 4 bases, with 20 bases between them. The germline CDR1 and CDR2 sequences are MDHEN and SYDVKM.

The chain is built from TRBV2 and TRBJ2-7, with D perhaps TRBD1 (6 bases). This CDR3 is built from 16 residues. Trimming left V 5 bases short and J 3 bases short, with 20 bases between. Per the germline V gene, CDR1 is SNHLY and CDR2 is FYNNEI. The CDR3 coding sequence is TGTGCCAGCAGTACAACCGACAGGAGTCGTGACTACGAGCAGTACTTC. Its translation: CASSTTDRSRDYEQYF.